This TCR beta chain originates from a study of blood T cells in healthy people across ages. The study's findings and limits: Versus aged donors, long-lived donors had higher diversity and more naive CD4+ cells.

There were at least 5.5 micrograms of total RNA extracted from every sample. Turning to this clonotype: The antigen is unknown. A much bigger clone sits one base away, suggesting this may be a read error.

V dropped 6 bases and J dropped 3 bases, with 22 bases sitting between them. The CDR3 covers 17 residues. Sample-barcoded 5' priming and a J-beta primer mix drove a second PCR of about 6 to 11 cycles. Every molecule of cDNA carried a tag from a template-switch adaptor with 12 random nucleotides. TCRdb called the 5' RACE reads again in MiXCR, with one record for every CDR3 protein. The data show around 900,000 distinct CDR3 sequences, roughly 26% seen once. The TCR originated in a woman older than 75 in good health. The V call is TRBV12-3 or TRBV12-4, the J call TRBJ2-3, with D possibly being TRBD1 (6 bases). The sequenced sample was blood. CDR3 loop: CASRFLAVRGLTDTQYF. CDR3 nucleotides: TGTGCCAGCAGATTTCTCGCCGTCAGGGGCCTAACAGATACGCAGTATTTT.